The 25 T cell receptor beta chains below come from one sample, sequenced in a study of T cells after somatic rescue of genetic block. The data were produced by immunoSEQ multiplex PCR, yet TCRdb's version contains in-frame clones alone and is incomplete. The repertoire includes 110,000 or so clones, about nine tenths of them detected once, and 1.4% sits in the top ten. Specimen: peripheral blood mononuclear cells (PBMCs). Receptor source: a woman aged 18-29 years.

J is TRBJ1-1 and V is TRBV6-5; 9 nucleotides agree with TRBD1. After removal of 5 bases from V and 8 bases from J, the junction contained 6 bases not matched to a gene. CDR3 length: 13 residues. The germline gives CDR1 MNHEY, CDR2 SVGAGI. DNA for the CDR3: TGTGCCAGCAGTGCCCCCGACAGGGGGGAAGCTTTCTTT. It is translated as CASSAPDRGEAFF.

The rearrangement links TRBV12-5 to TRBJ2-7; no firm D call. Germline-derived CDR1 and CDR2 are LGHNT and FRNRAP. V was pared by 2 bases and J by 3 bases, with 11 bases between. This CDR3 has 14 residues. CDR3 nucleotides: TGTGCTAGTGGTTTGTCCCCCGGCCACTACGAGCAGTACTTC. Its translation is CASGLSPGHYEQYF.

This chain links TRBV29-1 with TRBJ1-2; 7 nucleotides line up with TRBD1. The CDR3 is 11 amino acids. V shed 5 bases, J shed 6 bases, and the junction held 3 bases outside the gene matches. In germline, CDR1 is SQVTM, CDR2 ANQGSEA. CDR3 in amino acids: CSVLGQDGYTF. The CDR3 nucleotides read TGCAGCGTTCTCGGACAGGATGGCTACACCTTC.

About this clone itself: The same CDR3 can be traced to other DNA sequences in this sample. The genes are TRBV5-1 and TRBJ1-1; D not resolved. The CDR3 extends over 13 amino acids. Germline assignment: CDR1 SGHRS and CDR2 YFSETQ. V gave up 1 base and J gave up 0 bases, with 4 bases separating them. CDR3 DNA: TGCGCCAGCAGCTTGAGTATGAACACTGAAGCTTTCTTT. Amino acid sequence: CASSLSMNTEAFF.

V gene TRBV5-4 combines with J gene TRBJ2-7; weak D call: TRBD2 (5 bases). Germline V CDR1 and CDR2: SGHNT, YYREEE (reference sequence). V lost 0 bases and J 2 bases, leaving 12 bases between the germline ends. The CDR3 is 15 amino acids. This CDR3 reads CASSLGGHGAYEQYF. In nucleotides, the CDR3 is TGTGCCAGCAGCTTGGGTGGTCACGGGGCCTACGAGCAGTACTTC.

The chain joins TRBV27 to TRBJ1-1; possible D gene TRBD1, 5 bases. The CDR3 contains 13 residues. CDR1 is MNHEY, CDR2 SMNVEV, per germline (reference sequence). Trimming took 3 bases from V and 7 from J, leaving 12 bases between them. The CDR3 DNA is TGTGCCAGCAGTTTCGGCAGGGAGGGTGAAGCTTTCTTT. Protein: CASSFGREGEAFF.

The chain has TRBV7-2 and TRBJ2-5, with D perhaps TRBD1 (6 bases). Germline CDR1 and CDR2: SGHTA and FQGNSA. This CDR3 is 14 amino acids long. The V end was cut by 3 bases, the J end by 0 bases, with 8 bases between. The CDR3 DNA reads TGTGCCAGCAGCTTCCGACAGGACCAAGAGACCCAGTACTTC. Translating it yields CASSFRQDQETQYF.

The CDR3 sequence: CASSLAGTGYEQYF. CDR3 bases: TGTGCCAGCAGCTTGGCGGGGACTGGCTACGAGCAGTACTTC. V usage is TRBV5-8 and J usage is TRBJ2-7; the D gene is possibly TRBD2 (6 bases). Germline V lookup: CDR1 SGHTS, CDR2 YDEGEE. The CDR3 spans 14 residues. Trimming cost V 0 bases and J 3 bases, with 10 bases left between them.

The rearrangement links TRBV5-1 to TRBJ2-7, with D maybe TRBD1 (6 bases). Germline V lookup: CDR1 SGHRS, CDR2 YFSETQ. This CDR3 spans 12 amino acids. V was trimmed by 4 bases and J by 4 bases, leaving 9 bases between them. The CDR3 DNA reads TGCGCCAGCAGCGCCAGGGGTTACGAGCAGTACTTC. This codes for CASSARGYEQYF.

This chain links TRBV6-5 with TRBJ1-5, with TRBD1 matching over 12 bases. Germline trimming cut 8 bases from V and 6 bases from J; bases unmatched to any gene: 8. Germline V lookup: CDR1 MNHEY, CDR2 SVGAGI. The length of the CDR3 is 15 residues. The CDR3 sequence is CASGDRGRLGQPQHF. The CDR3 coding sequence is TGTGCCAGCGGGGACAGGGGGCGCCTGGGTCAGCCCCAGCATTTT.

The chain joins TRBV30 to TRBJ1-1; weak D call: TRBD1 (6 bases). CDR3 size: 14 residues. V was cut by 3 bases and J by 1 base, with 12 bases left in between. From germline, CDR1 is GTSNPN and CDR2 SVGIG (reference sequence). This chain's CDR3 is CAWRLQGRNTEAFF. The CDR3, as DNA: TGTGCCTGGAGACTACAGGGCAGGAACACTGAAGCTTTCTTT.

The chain couples TRBV7-2 to TRBJ1-1, with D perhaps TRBD1 (6 bases). The CDR3 is 15 residues long. Germline-derived CDR1 and CDR2 are SGHTA and FQGNSA. V lost 3 bases and J lost 5, with 16 bases in between. The CDR3 nucleotides read TGTGCCAGCAGCTTGGCGGGGGGGCGCCGGACTGAAGCTTTCTTT. Translated: CASSLAGGRRTEAFF.

This clone was detected once. For the CDR3, the DNA is TGTGCCAGCATCCGCCGGGGGGCGAACTATGGCTACACCTTC. This encodes CASIRRGANYGYTF. This chain uses TRBV6-5 with TRBJ1-2; TRBD1 might be the D (6 bases). The CDR3 consists of 14 residues. Trimming shortened V by 7 bases and J by 2 bases, and 14 bases separated the two germline ends. CDR1 and CDR2 from the germline V gene are MNHEY and SVGAGI.

The chain couples TRBV9 to TRBJ2-2, with D possibly called TRBD1 or TRBD2 (6 bases each). Germline V gene lookup returns CDR1 SGDLS and CDR2 YYNGEE. The CDR3 runs 15 residues. Trimming removed 0 bases from V and 6 bases from J, with 12 bases in between. The CDR3 reads CASSVEGGLSGELFF. Written as DNA, the CDR3 is TGTGCCAGCAGCGTAGAGGGGGGCCTTTCCGGGGAGCTGTTTTTT.

The chain links TRBV5-5 to TRBJ1-3; TRBD1 matches 7 bases. The CDR3 spans 15 residues. The V segment lost 0 bases and the J segment 4 bases; nucleotides outside the gene matches: 4. Germline values: CDR1 SGHKS, CDR2 YYEKEE (reference sequence). The CDR3 coding sequence is TGTGCCAGCAGCTTGGCAAGGACAGGAGGAAACACCATATATTTT. Residues: CASSLARTGGNTIYF.

V and J are TRBV5-1 and TRBJ2-1; no clear D. Trimming cost V 0 bases and J 6 bases, with 7 bases left between them. This CDR3 comprises 13 residues. Germline CDR1 SGHRS, CDR2 YFSETQ. DNA for the CDR3: TGCGCCAGCAGCTTGGGTCACGCCAATGAGCAGTTCTTC. As protein: CASSLGHANEQFF.

This clone came up once. Within the sample, other DNA sequences also encode this same CDR3. The J gene is TRBJ1-2, the V gene TRBV6-5; D might be TRBD1 (6 bases). Germline V gene data show CDR1 as MNHEY and CDR2 as SVGAGI. CDR3 length equals 14 residues. The ends were cut back, 0 bases at V and 2 bases at J, with 7 bases in the middle. Here the CDR3 DNA reads TGTGCCAGCAGTTACTCGGACAGAAACTATGGCTACACCTTC. Protein sequence: CASSYSDRNYGYTF.

CDR3 region: CASSKDRVTEAFF. The CDR3 bases are TGTGCCAGTAGTAAGGACAGGGTCACTGAAGCTTTCTTT. J is TRBJ1-1 and V is TRBV19; 8 bases are a match to TRBD1. V was pared by 4 bases and J by 4 bases, with 2 bases of the junction left unmatched. CDR1 and CDR2 (germline): LNHDA, SQIVND (reference sequence). This CDR3 is built from 13 residues.

The gene calls are TRBV28 and TRBJ1-5, with TRBD1 matching over 9 bases. J was trimmed by 4 bases and V by 6 bases; bases with no gene match: 7. The CDR3 totals 15 residues. CDR1 is MDHEN and CDR2 is SYDVKM in the germline V gene. CDR3 in amino acids: CASRGQGRRNQPQHF. The CDR3 DNA reads as TGTGCCAGCAGGGGACAGGGACGACGTAATCAGCCCCAGCATTTT. Full variable domain (outside the CDR3, taken from reference TRBV28 and TRBJ1-5): DVKVTQSSRYLVKRTGEKVFLECVQDMDHENMFWYRQDPGLGLRLIYFSYDVKMKEKGDIPEGYSVSREKKERFSLILESASTNQTSMYLCASRGQGRRNQPQHFGDGTRLSIL.

The V and J genes are TRBV4-3 and TRBJ2-1, with 10 bases that match TRBD2. The CDR3 covers 17 residues. The germline V gene encodes CDR1 LGHNA and CDR2 YSLEER. V shed 3 bases, J shed 6 bases, and the junction held 11 bases outside the gene matches. The CDR3 protein is CASSHHPGLASSNEQFF. CDR3 nucleotide sequence: TGCGCCAGCAGCCACCACCCGGGACTAGCGTCATCCAATGAGCAGTTCTTC.

V usage is TRBV4-2 and J usage is TRBJ2-1; TRBD1 matches at 7 bases. The CDR3 has 12 residues. From germline, CDR1 is LGHNA and CDR2 YNFKEQ. With V trimmed by 2 bases and J by 8 bases, 0 bases remained unmatched. CDR3: CASSQTGDEQFF. The CDR3 nucleotides read TGTGCCAGCAGCCAAACAGGGGATGAGCAGTTCTTC.

The gene calls are TRBV19 and TRBJ1-6; 7 bases are a match to TRBD1. The junction had 12 bases not matched to a gene; V was cut back by 5 bases and J by 11 bases. The CDR3 is 15 amino acids. In germline, CDR1 is LNHDA, CDR2 SQIVND (reference sequence). DNA of the CDR3: TGTGCCAGTAGTTTGCGACAGGGCCCTAGGACACCCCTCCACTTT. It yields the protein CASSLRQGPRTPLHF.

The V call is TRBV10-3, the J call TRBJ2-3; 10 nucleotides agree with TRBD1. J gave up 3 bases and V 4 bases, and 1 base lay outside the gene matches. The germline CDR1 and CDR2 sequences are ENHRY and SYGVKD. This CDR3 comprises 14 residues. The CDR3 spells CAISGTGGTDTQYF. The CDR3 DNA follows: TGTGCCATCAGTGGGACAGGGGGAACAGATACGCAGTATTTT.

The J gene is TRBJ2-2, the V gene TRBV29-1; D remains ambiguous. The CDR3 spans 12 residues. Trimming cost V 7 bases and J 1 base, with 7 bases left between them. Per germline, CDR1 SQVTM and CDR2 ANQGSEA. The CDR3: CSATQNTGELFF. CDR3 nucleotides: TGCAGCGCGACACAGAACACCGGGGAGCTGTTTTTT.

The chain employs TRBV5-1 and TRBJ2-7; TRBD1 agrees at 7 bases. The germline V gene has CDR1 SGHRS and CDR2 YFSETQ. The V gene end was trimmed by 0 bases and the J gene end by 7 bases; junction bases not matched to a gene: 4. This CDR3 comprises 13 residues. CDR3 DNA sequence: TGCGCCAGCAGCTTGGGACAGGGCTTAGAGCAGTACTTC. Protein product: CASSLGQGLEQYF.